This T cell receptor beta chain was captured by sequencing in a study of response to subunit inactivated influenza vaccine. With 8 bases clipped from V and 7 bases from J, the junction kept 11 bases outside the gene matches. The CDR3 totals 14 residues. Germline assignment: CDR1 SQVTM and CDR2 ANQGSEA. TCRdb analysed the RT-PCR reads with MiXCR anew, one entry per CDR3 protein. The sample holds 500,000 to 600,000 distinct CDR3 sequences; about 12% are singletons and the top ten take about a tenth. The chain carries TRBV29-1 and TRBJ1-2; 12 positions match TRBD1. The TCR comes from a man in his fifties or sixties who received an inactivated influenza vaccine. The input for sequencing was PBMCs from blood, taken on the day of vaccination. The CDR3 DNA follows: TGCAGCTCCGGGACAGGGGGCGCAAGGGGTGGCTACACCTTC. Amino acid sequence: CSSGTGGARGGYTF.